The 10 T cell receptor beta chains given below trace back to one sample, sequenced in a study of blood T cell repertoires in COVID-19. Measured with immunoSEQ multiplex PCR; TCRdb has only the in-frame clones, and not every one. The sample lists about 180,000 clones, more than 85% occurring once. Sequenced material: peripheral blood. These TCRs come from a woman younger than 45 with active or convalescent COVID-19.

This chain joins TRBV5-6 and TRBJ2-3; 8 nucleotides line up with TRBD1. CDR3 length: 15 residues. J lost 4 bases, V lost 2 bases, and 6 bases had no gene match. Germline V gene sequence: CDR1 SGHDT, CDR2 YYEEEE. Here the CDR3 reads CASSFFQGAADTQYF. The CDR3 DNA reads TGTGCCAGCAGCTTTTTTCAGGGGGCAGCAGATACGCAGTATTTT.

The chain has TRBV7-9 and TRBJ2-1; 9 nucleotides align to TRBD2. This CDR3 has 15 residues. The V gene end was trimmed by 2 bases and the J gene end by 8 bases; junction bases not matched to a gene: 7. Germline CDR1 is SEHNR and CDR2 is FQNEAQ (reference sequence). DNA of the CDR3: TGTGCCAGCAGCTTATCCGGGACTAGCTTTTATGAGCAGTTCTTC. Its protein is CASSLSGTSFYEQFF.

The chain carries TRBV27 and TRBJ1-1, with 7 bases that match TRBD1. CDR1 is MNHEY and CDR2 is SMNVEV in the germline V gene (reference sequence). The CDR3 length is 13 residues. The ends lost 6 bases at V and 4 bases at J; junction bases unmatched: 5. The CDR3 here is CASRPGQITEAFF. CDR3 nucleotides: TGTGCCAGCAGACCGGGACAGATCACTGAAGCTTTCTTT.

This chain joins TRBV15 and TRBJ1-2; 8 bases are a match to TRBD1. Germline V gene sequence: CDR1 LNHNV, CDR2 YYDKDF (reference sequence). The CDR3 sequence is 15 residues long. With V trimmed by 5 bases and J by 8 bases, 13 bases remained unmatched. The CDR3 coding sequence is TGTGCCACCAGCGGCCCACAGGGGGTGGCTCTAGGCTACACCTTC. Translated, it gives CATSGPQGVALGYTF.

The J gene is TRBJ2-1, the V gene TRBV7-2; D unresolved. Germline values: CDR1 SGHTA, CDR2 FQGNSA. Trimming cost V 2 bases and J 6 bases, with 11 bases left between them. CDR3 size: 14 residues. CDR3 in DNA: TGTGCCAGCAGCTTAACCACCGGGTTCAATGAGCAGTTCTTC. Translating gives CASSLTTGFNEQFF.

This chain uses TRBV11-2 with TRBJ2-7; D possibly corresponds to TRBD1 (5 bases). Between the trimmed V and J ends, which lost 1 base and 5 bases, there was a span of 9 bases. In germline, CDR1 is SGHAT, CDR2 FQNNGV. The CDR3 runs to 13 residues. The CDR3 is CASSLAGYDEQYF. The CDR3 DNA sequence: TGTGCCAGCAGCTTAGCAGGGTACGACGAGCAGTACTTC.

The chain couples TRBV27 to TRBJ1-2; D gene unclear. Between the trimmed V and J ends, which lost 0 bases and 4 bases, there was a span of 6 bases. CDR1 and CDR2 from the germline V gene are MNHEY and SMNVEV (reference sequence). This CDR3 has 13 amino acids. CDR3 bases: TGTGCCAGCAGTTTATCGGCTCTCTATGGCTACACCTTC. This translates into CASSLSALYGYTF.

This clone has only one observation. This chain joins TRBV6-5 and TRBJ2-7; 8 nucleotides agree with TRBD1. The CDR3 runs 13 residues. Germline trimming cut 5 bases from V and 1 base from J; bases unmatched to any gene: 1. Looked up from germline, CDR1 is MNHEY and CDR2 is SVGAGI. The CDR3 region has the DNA TGTGCCAGCAGTAGGGACAGGTCCTACGAGCAGTACTTC. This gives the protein CASSRDRSYEQYF.

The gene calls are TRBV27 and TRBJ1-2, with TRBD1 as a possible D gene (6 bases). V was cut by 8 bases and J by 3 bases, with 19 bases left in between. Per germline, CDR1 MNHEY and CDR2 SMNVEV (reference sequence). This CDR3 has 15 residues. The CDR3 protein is CASGHRESLYYGYTF. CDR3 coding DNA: TGTGCCAGCGGCCACAGGGAGTCCCTTTACTATGGCTACACCTTC.

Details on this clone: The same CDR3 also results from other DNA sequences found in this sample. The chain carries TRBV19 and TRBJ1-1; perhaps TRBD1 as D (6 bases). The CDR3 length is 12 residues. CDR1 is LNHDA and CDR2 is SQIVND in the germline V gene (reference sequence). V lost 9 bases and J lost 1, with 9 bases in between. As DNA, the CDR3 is TGTGCCAGCCTACAGGGGAACACTGAAGCTTTCTTT. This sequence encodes CASLQGNTEAFF.